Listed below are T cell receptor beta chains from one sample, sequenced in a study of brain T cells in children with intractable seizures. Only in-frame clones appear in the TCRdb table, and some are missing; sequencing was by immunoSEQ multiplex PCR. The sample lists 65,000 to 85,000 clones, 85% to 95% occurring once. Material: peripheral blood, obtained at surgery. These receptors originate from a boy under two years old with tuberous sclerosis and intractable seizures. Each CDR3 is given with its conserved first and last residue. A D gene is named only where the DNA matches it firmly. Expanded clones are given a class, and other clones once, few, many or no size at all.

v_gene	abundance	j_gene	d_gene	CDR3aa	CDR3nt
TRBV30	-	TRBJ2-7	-	CAWSEVFYEQYF	TGTGCCTGGAGTGAGGTCTTTTACGAGCAGTACTTC
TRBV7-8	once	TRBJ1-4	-	CASSLDQWGNRGEKLFF	TGTGCCAGCAGCTTAGATCAGTGGGGGAACCGAGGTGAAAAACTGTTTTTT
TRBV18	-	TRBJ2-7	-	CASSPLYASLGYEQYF	TGTGCCAGCTCACCACTCTACGCGAGTCTGGGTTACGAGCAGTACTTC
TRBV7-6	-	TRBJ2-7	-	CASSSRTRSYEQYF	TGTGCCAGCAGCTCGAGGACGAGATCCTACGAGCAGTACTTC
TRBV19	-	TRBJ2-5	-	CASSSGDGTQYF	TGTGCCAGTAGTAGCGGCGACGGGACCCAGTACTTC
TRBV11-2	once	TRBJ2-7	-	CASSLGLGRPYEQYF	TGTGCCAGCAGCTTGGGCCTAGGTAGGCCCTACGAGCAGTACTTC
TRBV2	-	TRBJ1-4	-	CASSEGPVGELFF	TGTGCCAGCAGTGAGGGGCCCGTAGGGGAACTGTTTTTT
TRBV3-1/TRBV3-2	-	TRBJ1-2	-	CASSQAGRGYTF	TGTGCCAGCAGCCAAGCAGGGCGGGGCTACACCTTC
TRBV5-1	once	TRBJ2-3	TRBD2	CASSSWGLAGGYTDTQYF	TGCGCCAGCAGCTCGTGGGGACTAGCGGGAGGGTACACAGATACGCAGTATTTT
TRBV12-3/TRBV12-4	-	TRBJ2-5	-	CASSPPLGDTQYF	TGTGCCAGCAGTCCCCCCCTAGGGGACACCCAGTACTTC
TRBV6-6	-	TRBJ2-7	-	CASSYLSGGEQYF	TGTGCCAGCAGTTACCTCTCCGGAGGCGAGCAGTACTTC
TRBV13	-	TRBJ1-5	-	CASSRGIGNQPQHF	TGTGCCAGCAGCCGCGGAATTGGCAATCAGCCCCAGCATTTT
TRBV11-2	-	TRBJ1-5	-	CASSSTGEGNQPQHF	TGTGCCAGCAGCTCCACCGGGGAGGGAAATCAGCCCCAGCATTTT
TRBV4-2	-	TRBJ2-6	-	CASSQEVGSGANVLTF	TGTGCCAGCAGCCAAGAGGTTGGCTCTGGGGCCAACGTCCTGACTTTC
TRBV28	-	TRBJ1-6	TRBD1	CASSRQGWNSPLHF	TGTGCCAGCAGCCGACAGGGATGGAATTCACCCCTCCACTTT
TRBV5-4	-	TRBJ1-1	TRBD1	CASSLATGGTNTEAFF	TGTGCCAGCAGCTTGGCGACAGGGGGAACGAACACTGAAGCTTTCTTT
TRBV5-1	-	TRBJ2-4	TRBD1	CASSPGQGSAKNIQYF	TGCGCCAGCAGCCCCGGACAGGGGTCGGCCAAAAACATTCAGTACTTC
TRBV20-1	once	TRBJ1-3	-	CSAPLRYTIYF	TGCAGTGCTCCCCTTCGATACACCATATATTTT
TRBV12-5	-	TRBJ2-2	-	CASGLMNTGELFF	TGTGCTAGTGGTTTGATGAACACCGGGGAGCTGTTTTTT
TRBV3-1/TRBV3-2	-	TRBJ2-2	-	CASSQAPGELFF	TGTGCCAGCAGCCAAGCTCCCGGGGAGCTGTTTTTT
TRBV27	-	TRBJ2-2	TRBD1	CASSYTGTGNGELFF	TGTGCCAGCAGTTATACCGGGACAGGCAACGGGGAGCTGTTTTTT
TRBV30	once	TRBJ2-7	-	CAWSVRGYEQYF	TGTGCCTGGAGTGTACGAGGGTACGAGCAGTACTTC
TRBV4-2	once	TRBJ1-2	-	CASSPQTSREGGYTF	TGTGCCAGCAGCCCTCAAACCAGCAGGGAGGGTGGCTACACCTTC
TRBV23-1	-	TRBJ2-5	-	CASSPSGGGQETQYF	TGCGCCAGCAGTCCTAGCGGAGGGGGGCAAGAGACCCAGTACTTC
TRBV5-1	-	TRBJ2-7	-	CASSLAGGISYEQYF	TGCGCCAGCAGCTTGGCCGGCGGGATCTCCTACGAGCAGTACTTC
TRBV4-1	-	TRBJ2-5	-	CASSHPAGAETQYF	TGCGCCAGCAGCCATCCCGCCGGGGCAGAGACCCAGTACTTC
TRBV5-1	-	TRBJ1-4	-	CASSNQLGVGYEKLFF	TGCGCCAGCAGTAATCAATTAGGGGTCGGGTACGAAAAACTGTTTTTT
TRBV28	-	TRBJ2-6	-	CASSYSGANVLTF	TGTGCCAGCAGTTACTCTGGGGCCAACGTCCTGACTTTC
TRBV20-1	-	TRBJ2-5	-	CSAHWSRTQYF	TGCAGTGCGCACTGGTCCCGGACCCAGTACTTC
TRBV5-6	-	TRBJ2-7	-	CASSLKHGQQEQYF	TGTGCCAGCAGCTTGAAGCACGGCCAGCAGGAGCAGTACTTC
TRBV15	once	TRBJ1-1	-	CATSSPTEAFF	TGTGCCACCAGCAGTCCAACTGAAGCTTTCTTT
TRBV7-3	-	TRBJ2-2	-	CASSPKSDGELFF	TGTGCCAGCAGCCCCAAGTCTGACGGGGAGCTGTTTTTT
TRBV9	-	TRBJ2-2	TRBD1	CASSPRGQGNTGELFF	TGTGCCAGCAGCCCCCGGGGACAGGGGAACACCGGGGAGCTGTTTTTT
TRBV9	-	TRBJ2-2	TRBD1	CASSGGQGLRTTNTGELFF	TGTGCCAGCAGCGGGGGACAGGGTCTAAGGACAACGAACACCGGGGAGCTGTTTTTT
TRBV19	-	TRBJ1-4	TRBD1	CASSLVPRGREKLFF	TGTGCCAGTAGTCTCGTGCCGAGGGGGCGTGAAAAACTGTTTTTT
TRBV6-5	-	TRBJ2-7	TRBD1	CASREGQGVPYEQYF	TGTGCCAGCAGGGAGGGACAGGGAGTCCCCTACGAGCAGTACTTC
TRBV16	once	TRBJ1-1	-	CASSQSEAGTEAFF	TGTGCCAGCAGCCAATCTGAGGCCGGGACTGAAGCTTTCTTT
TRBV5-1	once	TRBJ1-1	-	CASSLFSLNTEAFF	TGCGCCAGCAGCTTGTTCAGCCTGAACACTGAAGCTTTCTTT
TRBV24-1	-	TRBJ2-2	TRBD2	CATSDLGLAGGNTGELFF	TGTGCCACCAGTGACCTGGGACTAGCGGGAGGAAACACCGGGGAGCTGTTTTTT